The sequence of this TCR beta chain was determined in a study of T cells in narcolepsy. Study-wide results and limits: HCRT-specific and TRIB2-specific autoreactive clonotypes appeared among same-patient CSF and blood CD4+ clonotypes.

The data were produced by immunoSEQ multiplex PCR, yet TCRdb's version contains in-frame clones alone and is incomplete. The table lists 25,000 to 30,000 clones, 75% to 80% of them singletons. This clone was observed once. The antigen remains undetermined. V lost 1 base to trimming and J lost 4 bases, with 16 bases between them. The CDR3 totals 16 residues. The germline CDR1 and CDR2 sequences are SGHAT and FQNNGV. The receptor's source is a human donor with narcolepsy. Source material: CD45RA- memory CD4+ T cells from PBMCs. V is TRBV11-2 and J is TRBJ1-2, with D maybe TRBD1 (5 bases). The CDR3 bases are TGTGCCAGCAGCTTAGTTGGGGCGGATTACTGCTATGGCTACACCTTC. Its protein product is CASSLVGADYCYGYTF.